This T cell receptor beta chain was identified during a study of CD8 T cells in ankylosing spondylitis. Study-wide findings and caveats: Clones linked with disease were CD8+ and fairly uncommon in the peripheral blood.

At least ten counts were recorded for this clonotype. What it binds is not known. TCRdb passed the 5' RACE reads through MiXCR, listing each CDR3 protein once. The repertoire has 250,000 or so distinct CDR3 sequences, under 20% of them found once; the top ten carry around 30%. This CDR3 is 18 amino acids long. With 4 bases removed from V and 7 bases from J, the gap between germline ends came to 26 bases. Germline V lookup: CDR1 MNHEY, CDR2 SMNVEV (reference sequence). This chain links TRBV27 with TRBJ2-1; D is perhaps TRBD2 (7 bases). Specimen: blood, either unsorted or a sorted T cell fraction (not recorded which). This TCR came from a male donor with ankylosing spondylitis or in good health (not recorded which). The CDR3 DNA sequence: TGTGCCAGCAGTTCTAGGGGTCTAGCGGTCGCCCAGGGGAATGAGCAGTTCTTC. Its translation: CASSSRGLAVAQGNEQFF.